The clone carrying this T cell receptor (beta chain) appeared a single time. Antigen specificity is unknown. The data were obtained in a study of cytomegalovirus exposure and HLA in healthy donors. Study-level findings and limits: Most of the CMV-associated TCR beta chains (in a later analysis) appeared to be HLA-restricted. In a later analysis, fewer than 20,000 TCR beta sequences were associated with HLA alleles at 0.05 false discovery rate. Diagnosis of cytomegalovirus status made by the classifier reportedly showed high specificity and sensitivity.

The germline V gene encodes CDR1 ENHRY and CDR2 SYGVKD. The CDR3 is made up of 14 amino acids. Deletions cut 0 bases from V and 4 bases from J, with 9 bases between. The PCR ran on 60 Vbeta and 13 Jbeta primers. This table comes from immunoSEQ multiplex PCR, and its TCRdb copy is limited to in-frame clones, with some not included. The table includes 150,000 or so clones, approximately 75% detected once. Donors in the study were healthy people who gave bone marrow. The specimen sequenced was PBMCs. The chain recombines TRBV10-3 with TRBJ2-5, with D unclear. This TCR came from a girl aged 5-17 years in good health and CMV-seronegative. CDR3 bases: TGTGCCATCAGTGAGTCCAGGCAAGGAGAGACCCAGTACTTC. This encodes CAISESRQGETQYF.